The source of this T cell receptor beta chain is a study of shared T cell receptors in the human thymus. This table comes from immunoSEQ multiplex PCR, and its TCRdb copy is limited to in-frame clones, with some not included. The sample includes 720,000 or so clones, 70% to 90% seen only once; the top ten take more than 0.008%. The sample was also linked to a second study, of human thymus T cells. That report adds: Across thymic and blood repertoires, the usage of V and J genes appeared to be biased.

The material sequenced was thymocytes. The sequence was collected from a girl in the first two years of life with a congenital heart defect.

CDR3 bases: TGTGCCAGCAGCTCCCCACAGGGGTCTGGAAACACCATATATTTT. Translating it yields CASSSPQGSGNTIYF. This chain joins TRBV11-2 and TRBJ1-3, with TRBD1 identical over 7 bases. The CDR3 loop spans 15 amino acids. Trimming cost V 4 bases and J 1 base; bases outside gene matches: 4. Germline-derived CDR1 and CDR2 are SGHAT and FQNNGV.